This note documents a single T cell receptor (beta chain) sequence. What it recognizes is unknown. RNA transcripts provided the source from which TCR beta CDR3 regions were amplified. First-round RT-PCR targeting the TCR CDR3 was performed with the HTBI primer set. MiXCR, applied by TCRdb to the multiplex PCR reads, yields one record per CDR3 protein. The data hold roughly 580,000 distinct CDR3 sequences, with roughly 50% observed a single time. This record belongs to a study of T cells in Graves' hyperthyroidism and ophthalmopathy. Overall study findings and caveats: Classification by a 13 V-J model distinguished ophthalmopathy from stable hyperthyroidism. Within blood appeared most thyroid clonotypes that had expanded above 0.001.

Per the germline V gene, CDR1 is SNHLY and CDR2 is FYNNEI. This CDR3 is 13 amino acids long. V was clipped by 8 bases and J by 5 bases, with 15 bases between them. Pregnant or lactating patients were excluded, as were those with uncontrolled infection or other autoimmune disease. The receptor was isolated from a woman younger than 30 with Graves' hyperthyroidism. Specimen: peripheral blood or thyroid tissue (not recorded which). The rearrangement links TRBV2 to TRBJ1-2, with D perhaps matching TRBD1 (5 bases). Here the CDR3 reads CASSGPLEYGYTF. The CDR3 region has the DNA TGTGCCAGCTCGGGACCCCTCGAGTATGGCTACACCTTC.